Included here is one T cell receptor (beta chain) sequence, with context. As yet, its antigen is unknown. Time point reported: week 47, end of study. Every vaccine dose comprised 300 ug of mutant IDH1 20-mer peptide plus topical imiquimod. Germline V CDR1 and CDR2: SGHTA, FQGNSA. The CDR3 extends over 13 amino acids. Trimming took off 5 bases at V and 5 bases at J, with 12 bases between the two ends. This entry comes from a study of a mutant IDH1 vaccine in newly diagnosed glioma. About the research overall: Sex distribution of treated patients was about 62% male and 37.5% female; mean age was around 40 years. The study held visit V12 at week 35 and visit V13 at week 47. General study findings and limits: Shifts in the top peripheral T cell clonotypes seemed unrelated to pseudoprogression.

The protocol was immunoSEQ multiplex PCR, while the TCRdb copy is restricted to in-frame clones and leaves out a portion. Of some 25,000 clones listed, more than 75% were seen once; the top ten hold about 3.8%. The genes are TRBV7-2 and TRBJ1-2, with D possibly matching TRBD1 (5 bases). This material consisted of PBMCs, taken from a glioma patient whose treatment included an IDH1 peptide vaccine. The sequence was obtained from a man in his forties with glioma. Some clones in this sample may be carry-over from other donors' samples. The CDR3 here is CASSRDRIYGYTF. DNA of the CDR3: TGTGCCAGCAGCCGTGACAGAATATATGGCTACACCTTC.